This is a list of T cell receptor beta chains from one sample in a study of beta chain features in type 1 diabetes. Produced via immunoSEQ multiplex PCR; TCRdb's table is partial and in-frame only. Of 150,000 or so clones listed, around 8.3% are singletons. Input material: central memory CD4+ T cells from blood. Source of these receptors: a woman aged 18-29 years with type 1 diabetes. Both conserved end residues are part of each CDR3. D genes are given only for firm matches. Size values are once, few and many counts, or a class for expanded clones, and some rows have none.

CDR3aa: CSVEGGRVNFHEQFF
CDR3nt: TGCAGCGTTGAAGGGGGGAGGGTAAATTTCCATGAGCAGTTCTTC
j_gene: TRBJ2-1
abundance: few
d_gene: TRBD2
v_gene: TRBV29-1

CDR3aa: CASSLEPGFSNEKLFF
CDR3nt: TGTGCCAGCAGCTTGGAGCCCGGGTTCAGTAATGAAAAACTGTTTTTT
j_gene: TRBJ1-4
abundance: NA
d_gene: NA
v_gene: TRBV5-4

CDR3aa: CASSLDLETQYF
CDR3nt: TGTGCCAGCAGCTTAGATCTGGAGACCCAGTACTTC
j_gene: TRBJ2-5
abundance: NA
d_gene: NA
v_gene: TRBV11-2

CDR3aa: CASSFQARGNTIYF
CDR3nt: TGTGCCAGCAGCTTCCAAGCTCGCGGAAACACCATATATTTT
j_gene: TRBJ1-3
abundance: NA
d_gene: NA
v_gene: TRBV13

CDR3aa: CASSFGRGDEQYF
CDR3nt: TGTGCCAGCAGCTTTGGCAGGGGAGACGAGCAGTACTTC
j_gene: TRBJ2-7
abundance: NA
d_gene: NA
v_gene: TRBV7-2

CDR3aa: CSVGRGAWDNEQFF
CDR3nt: TGCAGCGTTGGACGGGGGGCGTGGGACAATGAGCAGTTCTTC
j_gene: TRBJ2-1
abundance: few
d_gene: NA
v_gene: TRBV29-1

CDR3aa: CSVGGFYTF
CDR3nt: TGCAGCGTTGGAGGATTCTACACCTTC
j_gene: TRBJ1-2
abundance: NA
d_gene: NA
v_gene: TRBV29-1

CDR3aa: CATSILAGPYNEQFF
CDR3nt: TGTGCCACCAGCATCCTAGCGGGCCCGTACAATGAGCAGTTCTTC
j_gene: TRBJ2-1
abundance: NA
d_gene: TRBD2
v_gene: TRBV15

CDR3aa: CASRPGQGSDEQFF
CDR3nt: TGTGCCAGCAGACCGGGACAGGGGTCCGATGAGCAGTTCTTC
j_gene: TRBJ2-1
abundance: NA
d_gene: TRBD1
v_gene: TRBV6-5

CDR3aa: CASSERRVSSYNEQFF
CDR3nt: TGTGCCAGCAGTGAACGGCGGGTCAGCTCCTACAATGAGCAGTTCTTC
j_gene: TRBJ2-1
abundance: NA
d_gene: NA
v_gene: TRBV6-1

CDR3aa: CASSEWTFQETQYF
CDR3nt: TGTGCCAGCAGTGAATGGACATTTCAAGAGACCCAGTACTTC
j_gene: TRBJ2-5
abundance: NA
d_gene: NA
v_gene: TRBV2

CDR3aa: CASSQDPQRGVSYEQYF
CDR3nt: TGCGCCAGCAGCCAAGATCCGCAGCGGGGGGTCTCCTACGAGCAGTACTTC
j_gene: TRBJ2-7
abundance: few
d_gene: TRBD2
v_gene: TRBV4-3

CDR3aa: CASSAISGRVGDTQYF
CDR3nt: TGTGCCAGCAGTGCAATTAGCGGGAGGGTTGGAGATACGCAGTATTTT
j_gene: TRBJ2-3
abundance: NA
d_gene: TRBD2
v_gene: TRBV28

CDR3aa: CASSPMGAAGGETQYF
CDR3nt: TGTGCCAGCAGCCCCATGGGGGCCGCAGGGGGGGAGACCCAGTACTTC
j_gene: TRBJ2-5
abundance: NA
d_gene: NA
v_gene: TRBV11-2